Below, 13 T cell receptor beta chains from the same sample are listed, as sequenced in a study of blood T cell repertoires in COVID-19 (TCRdb year 2020). Library prep was done by the immunoSEQ multiplex PCR assay. Drawn from immuneACCESS, this table holds only the in-frame rearrangements with V and J called that TCRdb kept. Clones are partly lost; checked studies trace under half to an unresolved V gene and leave the rest unexplained. For this sample the table gives roughly 220,000 clones, of which roughly 80% were detected only once. The ten largest clonotypes hold 1.3% of the sample. Sequencing was done on a sample of PBMCs or T cells enriched from blood (not recorded which). Receptors were obtained from a middle-aged woman with acute COVID-19.

V is TRBV24-1 and J is TRBJ1-4, with a tentative D call TRBD1 (6 bases). The CDR3 covers 15 residues. The V end was cut by 5 bases, the J end by 4 bases, with 13 bases between. The germline CDR1 and CDR2 sequences are KGHDR and SFDVKD. This CDR3 reads CATSGATGDNEKLFF. CDR3 nucleotides: TGTGCCACCAGTGGAGCGACAGGTGATAATGAAAAACTGTTTTTT.

J is TRBJ1-1 and V is TRBV7-2, with a possible D match to TRBD1 (6 bases). Germline V lookup: CDR1 SGHTA, CDR2 FQGNSA. CDR3 length: 14 amino acids. V lost 0 bases and J lost 8, with 13 bases in between. CDR3 nucleotides: TGTGCCAGCAGCTTAGCGAATTCCGGGACAGAAGCTTTCTTT. It yields the protein CASSLANSGTEAFF.

V is TRBV3-1 (or the pseudogene TRBV3-2) and J is TRBJ1-1; D not certain. From germline, CDR1 is LGHDT and CDR2 YNNKEL (reference sequence). This CDR3 has 14 amino acids. Between the trimmed V and J ends, which lost 0 bases and 2 bases, there was a span of 7 bases. CDR3 region: CASSQDNRNTEAFF. The CDR3 region has the DNA TGTGCCAGCAGCCAAGATAACAGAAACACTGAAGCTTTCTTT.

This chain links TRBV28 with TRBJ2-7, with TRBD2 as a possible D gene (7 bases). The CDR3 contains 13 residues. From germline, CDR1 is MDHEN and CDR2 SYDVKM. V lost 5 bases and J lost 6, with 14 bases in between. CDR3 in DNA: TGTGCCAGCAGTCCCCCGGGGGGCCGCGAGCAGTACTTC. Its protein product is CASSPPGGREQYF.

V gene TRBV30 combines with J gene TRBJ2-7; 9 bases align to TRBD2. The CDR3 extends over 13 amino acids. Germline loops: CDR1 GTSNPN, CDR2 SVGIG (reference sequence). The V segment lost 7 bases and the J segment 4 bases; nucleotides outside the gene matches: 8. As DNA, the CDR3 is TGTGCCTACGGGAGCGGGGGGCCTTACGAGCAGTACTTC. Translating it yields CAYGSGGPYEQYF.

The rearrangement joins TRBV4-2 to TRBJ2-3, with 9 bases lining up with TRBD2. This CDR3 region has 16 residues. V shed 4 bases, J shed 2 bases, and the junction held 7 bases outside the gene matches. Germline assignment: CDR1 LGHNA and CDR2 YNFKEQ. The CDR3 nucleotides are TGTGCCAGCAGCCTGCTAGCGGGGCCGCCCACAGATACGCAGTATTTT. Protein sequence: CASSLLAGPPTDTQYF.

To note about this clone: The conserved phenylalanine or tryptophan normally closing the CDR3 is absent here, so this likely arose from a read error. The CDR3 spells CASSLAGYGYTL. As DNA, the CDR3 is TGTGCCAGCAGCTTAGCCGGGTATGGCTACACCCTC. The chain recombines TRBV7-9 with TRBJ1-2; D not certain. Germline values: CDR1 SEHNR, CDR2 FQNEAQ (reference sequence). This CDR3 comprises 12 residues. Trimming removed 0 bases from V and 5 bases from J, with 4 bases in between.

The rearrangement uses TRBV10-3 and TRBJ2-1; 16 nucleotides line up with TRBD2. The junction had 9 bases not matched to a gene; V was cut back by 4 bases and J by 0 bases. CDR3 size: 20 residues. Per the germline V gene, CDR1 is ENHRY and CDR2 is SYGVKD. The CDR3 reads CAISVPPGLAGGSSYNEQFF. CDR3 nucleotide sequence: TGTGCCATCAGTGTTCCTCCGGGACTAGCGGGAGGGAGCTCCTACAATGAGCAGTTCTTC.

The chain uses TRBV5-1 and TRBJ1-6, with TRBD1 matching over 7 bases. The CDR3 has 18 amino acids. Germline V CDR1 and CDR2: SGHRS, YFSETQ. V shed 4 bases and J 6 bases; nucleotides not matched to a gene: 16. The CDR3 sequence is CASSPRGAGTDPNSPLHF. DNA for the CDR3: TGCGCCAGCAGCCCGAGGGGGGCTGGGACAGACCCTAATTCACCCCTCCACTTT.

This chain connects TRBV19 to TRBJ2-5, with 12 nucleotides matching TRBD2. CDR1 is LNHDA, CDR2 SQIVND, per germline (reference sequence). The J segment lost 7 bases and the V segment lost 10 bases, leaving 7 bases of the junction unmatched. This CDR3 is 13 amino acids long. CDR3 nucleotide sequence: TGTGCCACCGCTAGCGGGGGGGCCGCGACCCAGTACTTC. This translates into CATASGGAATQYF.

The DNA for the CDR3 is TGTGCCAGCAGCCAAGGTCCCGCAGGCTATGGCTACACCTTC. Protein product: CASSQGPAGYGYTF. The chain couples TRBV3-1 (or the pseudogene TRBV3-2) to TRBJ1-2; D is ambiguous. V shed 1 base and J shed 4 bases, with 10 bases lying between them. Germline V gives CDR1 LGHDT, CDR2 YNNKEL (reference sequence). The CDR3 consists of 14 residues.

The V and J genes are TRBV7-2 and TRBJ2-2, with a possible D match to TRBD1 (5 bases). The length of the CDR3 is 15 residues. CDR1 and CDR2 (germline): SGHTA, FQGNSA. The V end was cut by 3 bases, the J end by 0 bases, with 8 bases between. CDR3 DNA sequence: TGTGCCAGCAGCTTCGGACAACCGAACACCGGGGAGCTGTTTTTT. It yields the protein CASSFGQPNTGELFF.

The table lists this clone with a count of one. This chain uses TRBV5-6 with TRBJ1-1; D is perhaps TRBD1 (5 bases). Germline V gene lookup returns CDR1 SGHDT and CDR2 YYEEEE. Trimming cost V 4 bases and J 0 bases, with 13 bases left between them. This CDR3 has 15 amino acids. The CDR3 loop is CASSPRTWLNTEAFF. The CDR3 bases are TGTGCCAGCAGCCCTAGGACATGGCTGAACACTGAAGCTTTCTTT.